This record concerns one TCR beta chain sequence. The antigen remains undetermined. The data were taken from a study of CD4 T cells in relation to SARS-CoV-2 and coronaviruses. At the level of the study: No peptide or an HIV-1 Nef peptide pool served as negative control. Study-wide points: SARS-CoV-2-driven expansion was significantly weaker in crossreactive than monoreactive clones.

V shed 7 bases and J shed 4 bases, with 13 bases lying between them. CDR3 length: 13 residues. From germline, CDR1 is SNHLY and CDR2 FYNNEI. Using immunoSEQ multiplex PCR, the repertoire was profiled, and TCRdb retains in-frame clones only, with some absent. The table has 23,000 or so clones, approximately 80% seen once. CD4+ T cells from unexposed donors were obtained before the COVID-19 pandemic (2011-2018). CD4+ T cells were isolated from the cells after 10 days of culture. Cells permitting, SARS-CoV-2 S/N and four cold-coronavirus spikes were tested on unexposed-donor CD4+ T cells. J is TRBJ2-5 and V is TRBV2; unclear D gene. The sequencing sample was made of CD4+ T cells from PBMCs, cultured in vitro. This clonotype originated in a human donor in good health. CDR3 bases: TGTGCCAGCACCAACGGTGTAAGAGAGACCCAGTACTTC. It codes for CASTNGVRETQYF.